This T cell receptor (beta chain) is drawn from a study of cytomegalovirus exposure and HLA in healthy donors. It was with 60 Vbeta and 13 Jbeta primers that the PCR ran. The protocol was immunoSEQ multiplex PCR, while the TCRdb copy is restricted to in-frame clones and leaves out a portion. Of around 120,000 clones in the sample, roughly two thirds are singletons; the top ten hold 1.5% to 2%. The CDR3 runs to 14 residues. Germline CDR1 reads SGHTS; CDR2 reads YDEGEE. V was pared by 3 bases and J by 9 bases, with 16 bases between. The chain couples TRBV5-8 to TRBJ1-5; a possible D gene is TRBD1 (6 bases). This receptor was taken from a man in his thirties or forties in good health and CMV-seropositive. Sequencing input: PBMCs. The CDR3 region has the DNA TGTGCCAGCAGCTCCAGAGACAGGAGTGGGCCCCAGCATTTT. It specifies CASSSRDRSGPQHF.